This record looks at one TCR beta chain sequence and its context. This sample was included in a study of blood T cell repertoires in COVID-19. Study background: From the United States, Italy and Spain came samples of acute and convalescent COVID-19.

In the source study's methods: Reference gene primer amplification gave estimated nucleated cell counts. Produced via immunoSEQ multiplex PCR; TCRdb's table is partial and in-frame only. The DNA was the basis for D and trimming; V, J and clone size are from that table. The sample includes fewer than 350,000 clones, 65% to 90% of them seen just once. Sequencing was performed on peripheral blood. The receptor was isolated from a woman aged 60-75 years with active or convalescent COVID-19.

The CDR3 protein is CASSATGKPSSNQPQHF. CDR3 bases: TGTGCCAGCTCAGCGACAGGGAAGCCATCCAGCAATCAGCCCCAGCATTTT. J is TRBJ1-5 and V is TRBV18; 7 nucleotides line up with TRBD1. V was pared by 5 bases and J by 1 base, with 11 bases of the junction left unmatched. Germline V CDR1 and CDR2: KGHSH, LQKENI. The CDR3 totals 17 residues.